The entry below gives a single TCR beta chain sequence along with its context. Seattle researchers signed up patients amid active infection and tracked them longitudinally. The sample comes from a study of blood T cell repertoires in COVID-19. Study details: Some COVID-19 samples were acute and others convalescent; all came from the United States, Italy and Spain. Sample material is recorded as cDNA or gDNA derived from T cells, B-cell-depleted T cells, or PBMCs.

The junction had 7 bases not matched to a gene; V was cut back by 8 bases and J by 8 bases. From germline, CDR1 is MDHEN and CDR2 SYDVKM. CDR3 length equals 12 residues. Under the authors' procedure: Reference gene primer amplification gave nucleated cell count estimates. TCRdb keeps only in-frame clones here, not all; method: immunoSEQ multiplex PCR. The V and J calls and clone size are taken from that table; D and trimming were inferred from the DNA. The sample yields more than 300,000 clones, about 90% seen once. Sequenced input: peripheral blood. V and J are TRBV28 and TRBJ2-7, with 9 bases identical to TRBD2. This clonotype was obtained from a woman in her twenties or thirties with COVID-19, enrolled during active disease. The CDR3 loop is CASGLAPYKQYF. The CDR3 DNA follows: TGTGCCAGCGGACTAGCGCCTTACAAGCAGTACTTC.